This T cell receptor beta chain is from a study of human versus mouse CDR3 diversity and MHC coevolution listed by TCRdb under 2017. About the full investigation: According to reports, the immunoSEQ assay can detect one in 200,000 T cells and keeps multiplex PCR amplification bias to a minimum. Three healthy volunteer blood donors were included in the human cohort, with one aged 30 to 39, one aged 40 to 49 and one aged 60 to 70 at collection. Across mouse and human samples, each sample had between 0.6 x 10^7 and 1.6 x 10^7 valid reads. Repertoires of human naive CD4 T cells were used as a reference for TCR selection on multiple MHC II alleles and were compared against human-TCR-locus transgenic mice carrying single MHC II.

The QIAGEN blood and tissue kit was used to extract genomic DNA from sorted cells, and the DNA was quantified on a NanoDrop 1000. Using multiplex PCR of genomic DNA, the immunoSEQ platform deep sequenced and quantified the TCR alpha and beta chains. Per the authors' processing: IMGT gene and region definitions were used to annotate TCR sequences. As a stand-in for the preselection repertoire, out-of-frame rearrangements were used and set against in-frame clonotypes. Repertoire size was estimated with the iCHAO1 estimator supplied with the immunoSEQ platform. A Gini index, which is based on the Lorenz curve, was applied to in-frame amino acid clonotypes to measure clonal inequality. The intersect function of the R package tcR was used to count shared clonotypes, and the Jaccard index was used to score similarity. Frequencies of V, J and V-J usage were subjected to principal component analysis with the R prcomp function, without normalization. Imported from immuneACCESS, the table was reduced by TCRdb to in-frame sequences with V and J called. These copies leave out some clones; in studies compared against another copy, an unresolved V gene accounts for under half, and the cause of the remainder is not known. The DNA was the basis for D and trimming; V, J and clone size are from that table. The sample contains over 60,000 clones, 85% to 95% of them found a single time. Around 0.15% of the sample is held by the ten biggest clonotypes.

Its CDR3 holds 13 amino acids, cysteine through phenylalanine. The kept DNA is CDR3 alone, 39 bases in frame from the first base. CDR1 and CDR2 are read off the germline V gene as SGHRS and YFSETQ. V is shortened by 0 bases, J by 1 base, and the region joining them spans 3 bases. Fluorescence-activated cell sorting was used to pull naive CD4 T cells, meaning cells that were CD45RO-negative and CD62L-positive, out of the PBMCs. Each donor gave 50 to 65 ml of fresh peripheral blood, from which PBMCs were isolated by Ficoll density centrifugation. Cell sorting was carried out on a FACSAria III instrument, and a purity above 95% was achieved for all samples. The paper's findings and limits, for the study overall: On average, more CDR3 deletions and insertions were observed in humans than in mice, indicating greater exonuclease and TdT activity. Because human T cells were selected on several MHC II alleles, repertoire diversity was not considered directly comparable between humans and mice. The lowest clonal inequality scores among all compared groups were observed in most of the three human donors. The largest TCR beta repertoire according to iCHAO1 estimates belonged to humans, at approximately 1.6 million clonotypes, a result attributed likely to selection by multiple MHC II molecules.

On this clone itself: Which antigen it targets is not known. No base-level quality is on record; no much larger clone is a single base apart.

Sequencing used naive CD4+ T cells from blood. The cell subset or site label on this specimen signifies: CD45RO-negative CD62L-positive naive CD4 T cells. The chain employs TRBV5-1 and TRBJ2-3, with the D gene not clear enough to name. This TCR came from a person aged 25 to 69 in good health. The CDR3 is CASSLGRTDTQYF. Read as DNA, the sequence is TGCGCCAGCAGCTTGGGGCGCACAGATACGCAGTATTTT. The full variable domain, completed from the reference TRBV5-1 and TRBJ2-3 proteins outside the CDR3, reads KAGVTQTPRYLIKTRGQQVTLSCSPISGHRSVSWYQQTPGQGLQFLFEYFSETQRNKGNFPGRFSGRQFSNSRSEMNVSTLELGDSALYLCASSLGRTDTQYFGPGTRLTVL.